In this sample, the clone carrying this T cell receptor (beta chain) turned up many times. No antigen is known for it. This specimen comes from a study of T-cell reconstitution after alpha-beta-depleted transplantation in children. General observations from the study: From surviving recipient T cells and thymic progenitors came the high day-60 TCRbeta diversity observed in some patients. In patients about two months after transplant, alpha-beta T cells reportedly arose from several hundred expanded graft clones.

Unique molecular identifiers were incorporated into the prepared TCRbeta library. Each CDR3 protein gets one entry after TCRdb re-called the PCR reads with MiXCR. This sample yields 250,000 to 300,000 distinct CDR3 sequences, of which about 9.5% are seen a single time; less than 9% belongs to the top ten. There are 14 residues in the CDR3. The germline V and J ends were trimmed by 2 bases and 3 bases, with 10 bases remaining between them. Germline CDR1 SEHNR, CDR2 FQNEAQ (reference sequence). The sequencing used PBMCs, collected before TCRalphabeta/CD19-depleted stem cell transplant. J is TRBJ2-5 and V is TRBV7-9, with no clear D. The TCR was taken from a boy under three years old with acute myeloid leukemia, due to receive a stem cell transplant. CDR3 sequence (DNA): TGTGCCAGCAGCTTAAACGACGGTAAAGAGACCCAGTACTTC. It encodes CASSLNDGKETQYF. The full variable domain, with the rest looked up from reference TRBV7-9 and TRBJ2-5, is DTGVSQNPRHKITKRGQNVTFRCDPISEHNRLYWYRQTLGQGPEFLTYFQNEAQLEKSRLLSDRFSAERPKGSFSTLEIQRTEQGDSAMYLCASSLNDGKETQYFGPGTRLLVL.